The 26 T cell receptor beta chains listed next were all sequenced from one sample in a study of blood T cell repertoires in COVID-19 (dated by TCRdb to about 2020). The library was built by means of the immunoSEQ multiplex PCR assay. Drawn from immuneACCESS, this table holds only the in-frame rearrangements with V and J called that TCRdb kept. Clones are partly lost; checked studies trace under half to an unresolved V gene and leave the rest unexplained. For this sample the table gives tens of thousands of clones, of which about nine tenths were detected only once. Clones ranked in the top ten supply approximately 5% of the sample. The sequenced material came from peripheral blood. The source of these receptors is a human donor in a cohort sampled during active COVID-19.

The chain carries TRBV10-3 and TRBJ2-1, with D perhaps TRBD1 (5 bases). V lost 11 bases, J lost 5 bases, and 16 bases lay in between. The germline V gene encodes CDR1 ENHRY and CDR2 SYGVKD. The CDR3 covers 13 residues. The CDR3 is CASAGARNNEQFF. Here the CDR3 DNA reads TGTGCCTCCGCTGGGGCAAGAAACAATGAGCAGTTCTTC.

This chain links TRBV6-2 or TRBV6-3 with TRBJ2-2, with TRBD2 matching 10 bases. Unmatched junction bases numbered 9, after V lost 5 bases and J lost 0 bases. The CDR3 covers 18 residues. Germline CDR1 is MNHEY and CDR2 is SVGEGT. CDR3 bases: TGTGCCAGCAGTCCCCTTGGAGCGGGAGGGCCGAACACCGGGGAGCTGTTTTTT. Encoded protein: CASSPLGAGGPNTGELFF.

This rearrangement joins TRBV6-1 to TRBJ2-1, with TRBD2 identical over 9 bases. The CDR3 is made up of 17 amino acids. Germline V gives CDR1 MNHNS, CDR2 SASEGT. V shed 2 bases and J 4 bases; nucleotides not matched to a gene: 9. The CDR3 coding sequence is TGTGCCAGCAGTGAATGGGATTATAGCGGGAGTTACAATGAGCAGTTCTTC. Its protein product is CASSEWDYSGSYNEQFF.

The chain uses TRBV7-9 and TRBJ2-7, with 8 bases fitting TRBD1. Looked up from germline, CDR1 is SEHNR and CDR2 is FQNEAQ (reference sequence). This CDR3 region has 15 residues. V lost 5 bases to trimming and J lost 2 bases; unmatched junction nucleotides: 8. The CDR3 bases are TGTGCCAGCAGCCAATGGGACAGGTCCCCCTACGAGCAGTACTTC. It encodes CASSQWDRSPYEQYF.

The rearrangement joins TRBV11-2 to TRBJ2-1; TRBD2 agrees at 11 bases. The CDR3 spans 19 residues. The germline CDR1 and CDR2 sequences are SGHAT and FQNNGV. With V trimmed by 1 base and J by 9 bases, 17 bases remained unmatched. The CDR3 DNA is TGTGCCAGCAGCTTAGGTCGGGGCCTCTTTAGCGGGAGGGAGAGTGAGCAGTTCTTC. Translated, it gives CASSLGRGLFSGRESEQFF.

The chain has TRBV13 and TRBJ2-1; D gene ambiguous. The CDR3 is made up of 15 amino acids. Germline V CDR1 and CDR2: PRHDT, FYEKMQ (reference sequence). Deletions cut 2 bases from V and 3 bases from J, with 11 bases between. The CDR3 nucleotides read TGTGCCAGCAGCTTACTGCGCGAACTCTACAATGAGCAGTTCTTC. Translating it yields CASSLLRELYNEQFF. Complete variable domain (other parts from reference TRBV13 and TRBJ2-1): AAGVIQSPRHLIKEKRETATLKCYPIPRHDTVYWYQQGPGQDPQFLISFYEKMQSDKGSIPDRFSAQQFSDYHSELNMSSLELGDSALYFCASSLLRELYNEQFFGPGTRLTVL.

The sample holds one count of this clone. The chain employs TRBV6-2 or TRBV6-3 and TRBJ2-5; 10 bases agree with TRBD1. V lost 6 bases to trimming and J lost 4 bases; unmatched junction nucleotides: 8. The CDR3 length is 15 residues. CDR1 is MNHEY and CDR2 is SVGEGT in the germline V gene. CDR3 DNA sequence: TGTGCCAGCAGACCTGACAGGGGGCGTATAGAGACCCAGTACTTC. It is translated as CASRPDRGRIETQYF.

The sample holds a few counts of this clone. The V and J genes are TRBV7-9 and TRBJ2-4; 8 nucleotides agree with TRBD2. The germline gives CDR1 SEHNR, CDR2 FQNEAQ (reference sequence). Trimming removed 5 bases from V and 6 bases from J; junction bases left unmatched: 15. This CDR3 is 17 amino acids long. Written as DNA, the CDR3 is TGTGCCAGCAGCCCCGGGGGGGCAGGTCTTGCAACAAACATTCAGTACTTC. This sequence encodes CASSPGGAGLATNIQYF. The complete variable domain, with remaining parts taken from reference TRBV7-9 and TRBJ2-4, reads DTGVSQNPRHKITKRGQNVTFRCDPISEHNRLYWYRQTLGQGPEFLTYFQNEAQLEKSRLLSDRFSAERPKGSFSTLEIQRTEQGDSAMYLCASSPGGAGLATNIQYFGAGTRLSVL.

The V gene is TRBV29-1, the J gene TRBJ2-1; 14 bases map to TRBD2. The CDR3 extends over 16 amino acids. In germline, CDR1 is SQVTM, CDR2 ANQGSEA. V shed 1 base and J 3 bases; nucleotides not matched to a gene: 2. CDR3 nucleotides: TGCAGCGTTGAAGGGACTAGCGGGAGGTTCTACAATGAGCAGTTCTTC. It specifies CSVEGTSGRFYNEQFF.

This chain joins TRBV5-6 and TRBJ2-1; 8 bases align to TRBD1. Germline CDR1 is SGHDT and CDR2 is YYEEEE. The ends lost 4 bases at V and 2 bases at J; junction bases unmatched: 8. The CDR3 runs to 16 residues. The CDR3 protein is CASSPVGDRPYNEQFF. The CDR3 coding sequence is TGTGCCAGCAGCCCGGTGGGGGACAGGCCCTACAATGAGCAGTTCTTC.

The sample holds a few counts of this clone. The rearrangement uses TRBV5-8 and TRBJ1-5; TRBD1 is a possible D gene (5 bases). CDR3 size: 13 residues. Trimming shortened V by 2 bases and J by 4 bases, and 7 bases separated the two germline ends. Germline V CDR1 and CDR2: SGHTS, YDEGEE. The CDR3 loop reads CASSFSGNQPQHF. CDR3 bases: TGTGCCAGCAGCTTTTCAGGGAATCAGCCCCAGCATTTT.

V gene TRBV27 combines with J gene TRBJ2-6; possible D gene TRBD1, 5 bases. The CDR3 runs 16 residues. Deletions cut 5 bases from V and 1 base from J, with 12 bases between. Germline V CDR1 and CDR2: MNHEY, SMNVEV (reference sequence). The CDR3 loop is CASSPWGNSGANVLTF. CDR3 nucleotides: TGTGCCAGCAGTCCGTGGGGCAATTCTGGGGCCAACGTCCTGACTTTC.

By its share, this clone is medium-sized (0.01 to 0.1%). The chain couples TRBV5-4 to TRBJ1-2; D may be TRBD1 (5 bases). The V end lost 9 bases, the J end lost 0 bases, and 12 bases lay between the germline ends. Germline CDR1 reads SGHNT; CDR2 reads YYREEE (reference sequence). This CDR3 has 13 amino acids. The chain's CDR3 is CANLDIANYGYTF. CDR3 bases: TGTGCCAACCTGGACATAGCTAACTATGGCTACACCTTC.

The chain carries TRBV13 and TRBJ2-7; D unclear. Per the germline V gene, CDR1 is PRHDT and CDR2 is FYEKMQ (reference sequence). V was trimmed by 0 bases and J by 3 bases, leaving 3 bases between them. The CDR3 runs to 12 residues. The DNA for the CDR3 is TGTGCCAGCAGCTTAGGTAGCTACGAGCAGTACTTC. It encodes CASSLGSYEQYF. Drawing the rest from reference TRBV13 and TRBJ2-7, the complete variable domain is AAGVIQSPRHLIKEKRETATLKCYPIPRHDTVYWYQQGPGQDPQFLISFYEKMQSDKGSIPDRFSAQQFSDYHSELNMSSLELGDSALYFCASSLGSYEQYFGPGTRLTVT.

The gene calls are TRBV4-3 and TRBJ1-2, with D possibly TRBD1 on 6 matching bases. The CDR3 runs 16 residues. Trimming removed 4 bases at V and 8 bases at J, with 23 bases between. Germline V gene data show CDR1 as LGHNA and CDR2 as YSLEER. The CDR3 DNA sequence: TGCGCCAGCAGCCCCAGGGGTGACAGTACCTCTCCAGGCTACACCTTC. As protein: CASSPRGDSTSPGYTF.

This chain connects TRBV9 to TRBJ2-7, with TRBD2 matching over 13 bases. In germline, CDR1 is SGDLS, CDR2 YYNGEE. Trimming took 0 bases from V and 4 from J; bases not matched to a gene: 1. The CDR3 spans 15 residues. The CDR3 sequence is CASSVGTSGSYEQYF. CDR3 nucleotide sequence: TGTGCCAGCAGCGTAGGGACTAGCGGGAGTTACGAGCAGTACTTC.

In nucleotides, the CDR3 is TGTGCCAGCAGCTTACCGCGGGGGATCGACGAGCAGTACTTC. This translates into CASSLPRGIDEQYF. V gene TRBV7-9 combines with J gene TRBJ2-7; 7 nucleotides line up with TRBD2. Germline lookup yields CDR1 SEHNR and CDR2 FQNEAQ (reference sequence). With V trimmed by 2 bases and J by 5 bases, 6 bases remained unmatched. CDR3 length: 14 residues.

This chain connects TRBV11-2 to TRBJ2-6, with 7 bases lining up with TRBD1. CDR1 and CDR2 (germline): SGHAT, FQNNGV. The V gene end was trimmed by 5 bases and the J gene end by 0 bases; junction bases not matched to a gene: 7. The CDR3 runs to 17 residues. The CDR3 loop reads CASSPGQAYSGANVLTF. For the CDR3, the DNA is TGTGCCAGCAGCCCAGGACAGGCTTACTCTGGGGCCAACGTCCTGACTTTC.

The chain uses TRBV7-6 and TRBJ2-5; TRBD2 matches 13 bases. Trimming cost V 4 bases and J 9 bases; bases outside gene matches: 11. Germline V gene sequence: CDR1 SGHVS, CDR2 FNYEAQ. The CDR3 is 16 residues long. The chain's CDR3 is CASSWGGTSGARAQYF. The CDR3 DNA sequence: TGTGCCAGCAGCTGGGGGGGGACTAGCGGGGCCCGGGCCCAGTACTTC.

This clone was seen a handful of times. The chain has TRBV10-1 and TRBJ2-5; possibly TRBD2 for D (6 bases). In germline, CDR1 is WNHNN, CDR2 SYGVQD (reference sequence). Trimming shortened V by 7 bases and J by 2 bases, and 11 bases separated the two germline ends. CDR3 length: 13 residues. The CDR3 loop is CASKLAVQETQYF. The CDR3 DNA reads as TGCGCCAGCAAACTAGCTGTTCAAGAGACCCAGTACTTC.

This rearrangement joins TRBV7-2 to TRBJ2-2, with a tentative D call TRBD1 (5 bases). In germline, CDR1 is SGHTA, CDR2 FQGNSA. The CDR3 sequence is 13 residues long. V was shortened by 4 bases and J by 6 bases, with 9 bases between the two germline ends. CDR3: CASSSGFAGELFF. In nucleotides, the CDR3 is TGTGCCAGCAGCTCAGGGTTCGCCGGGGAGCTGTTTTTT.

This clone was picked up a small number of times. The chain joins TRBV6-2 or TRBV6-3 to TRBJ2-7; tentative D call: TRBD2 (5 bases). Germline V gene sequence: CDR1 MNHEY, CDR2 SVGEGT. The CDR3 is made up of 16 amino acids. V was pared by 7 bases and J by 4 bases, with 23 bases between. The CDR3 region is CASTPLGSGRPYEQYF. The CDR3 DNA reads as TGTGCCAGCACCCCCCTTGGCAGCGGAAGACCTTACGAGCAGTACTTC.

The chain links TRBV5-1 to TRBJ1-1, with D unresolved. The germline V gene has CDR1 SGHRS and CDR2 YFSETQ. V was cut by 1 base and J by 0 bases, with 7 bases left in between. The CDR3 consists of 14 residues. The CDR3: CASSLRQVNTEAFF. CDR3 nucleotide sequence: TGCGCCAGCAGCTTGAGGCAGGTGAACACTGAAGCTTTCTTT.

This sequence joins TRBV5-1 and TRBJ1-2, with a weak D call TRBD1 (5 bases). Germline V gives CDR1 SGHRS, CDR2 YFSETQ. Between the trimmed V and J ends, which lost 5 bases and 4 bases, there was a span of 12 bases. The CDR3 is made up of 13 amino acids. The CDR3 DNA sequence: TGCGCCAGCAGTAGGACAACTACCTATGGCTACACCTTC. Translated, it gives CASSRTTTYGYTF.

The chain is built from TRBV10-1 and TRBJ2-2, with 11 bases identical to TRBD1. Trimming at V came to 5 bases and at J to 5 bases, leaving 7 bases not matched to a gene. This CDR3 comprises 16 residues. CDR1 and CDR2 from the germline V gene are WNHNN and SYGVQD (reference sequence). In DNA, the CDR3 is TGCGCCAGCAGTTTTGGACAGGGGGCGCGGACCGGGGAGCTGTTTTTT. Protein sequence: CASSFGQGARTGELFF.

Turning to this clone: One end of the junction fails to match germline, which may point to a read error. The sample contains more than one DNA sequence encoding this CDR3. This chain links TRBV6-1 with TRBJ1-3; no clear D. Germline CDR1 reads MNHNS; CDR2 reads SASEGT. This CDR3 comprises 15 residues. CDR3 amino acids: CASSEQKREGNTIYF. The CDR3 region has the DNA TGCGCCAGCAGTGAACAAAAGAGGGAAGGAAACACCATATATTTT.